This TCR beta chain is from a study of CD8+ T cells in alopecia areata listed by TCRdb under 2018. At the level of the whole study: In both human patients and the C3H/HeJ mouse model, the study applied high-throughput TCRbeta sequencing to look at T cell clonal expansion in alopecia areata. On the human side, TCRbeta sequencing was run on scalp tissue and on sorted CD4+ and CD8+ peripheral blood T cells from healthy controls and from alopecia areata patients with either patchy or totalis/universalis disease. RNA was obtained with the PAXgene miRNA kit for fixed scalp, the miRNeasy kit for PBMCs, and the RNeasy kit for mouse skin. Amplification of TCRbeta CDR3 regions was done by immunoSEQ multiplex PCR using 35 Vbeta forward primers and 13 Jbeta reverse primers. Scalp clonality was compared among normal scalp (n=4), patchy alopecia areata scalp (n=8), and alopecia totalis/universalis scalp (n=8). Study-wide findings and limitations: Lesional scalp, especially in alopecia totalis/universalis, showed higher clonality and more expanded CD8+ clones than normal scalp, suggesting antigenic drive. Compared with mice, TCR sequences shared between patients were less clear, possibly partly because of HLA diversity across the patient population. Unlike mouse skin, where gammadelta T cells dominate, normal human skin contains resident alphabeta T cells that get sequenced too, which complicates analysis of the scalp TCR repertoire.

The protocol used for the library was the immunoSEQ multiplex PCR assay. RNA was extracted from all samples and reverse transcribed into cDNA as template for TCR sequencing. SuperScript III was used for first-strand cDNA synthesis, primed with a 2:1 mix of oligo-dT and random hexamers. A synthetic immune receptor repertoire was used to assess amplification bias, and residual bias was removed computationally. The source study handled its data this way. After raw reads were preprocessed to remove errors, the CDR3 was defined following IMGT conventions as running from the conserved cysteine to phenylalanine. To get clonality, Shannon entropy was normalized by log2 of the number of productive unique TCRs and the result was subtracted from 1. Whether each scalp clone was CD4 or CD8 was inferred by checking scalp TCRbeta sequences against the CD4 and CD8 repertoires from sorted blood. The source is immuneACCESS, and TCRdb retained only in-frame sequences with V and J called. Part of the clones is not carried over; for the studies checked, unresolved V genes explain less than half of this, and the remainder is unexplained. Clonal size and the V and J genes are those of that table, whereas D and trimming came from the DNA. Recorded for this sample are about 150,000 clones; roughly 58% of them occurred a single time. Roughly a third of the sample rests with the top ten.

Concerning this clone: The target of this receptor is not known. The sample holds no much larger clone one base away, and base qualities are not on file.

The germline V gene (reference sequence) provides CDR1 GTSNPN and CDR2 SVGIG. Deletion took 0 bases off V and 6 bases off J, with a span of 14 bases between the germline ends. Taken from cysteine to phenylalanine, the CDR3 has 14 residues. Just CDR3 DNA is preserved here, 42 bases in frame from base 1. After PBMCs were isolated by density centrifugation and stained for CD3, CD4 and CD8, a FACSAria was used to sort CD4+ and CD8+ T cells. Unaffected controls provided scalp biopsies and blood samples. The rearrangement combines TRBV30 with TRBJ1-2, with no D gene named confidently. The sequence came from a human donor in good health. The specimen sequenced was CD8+ T cells sorted from blood. The CDR3 corresponds to CAWSVLSARHGYTF. The nucleotide sequence is TGTGCCTGGAGTGTACTTAGTGCCAGGCATGGCTACACCTTC.